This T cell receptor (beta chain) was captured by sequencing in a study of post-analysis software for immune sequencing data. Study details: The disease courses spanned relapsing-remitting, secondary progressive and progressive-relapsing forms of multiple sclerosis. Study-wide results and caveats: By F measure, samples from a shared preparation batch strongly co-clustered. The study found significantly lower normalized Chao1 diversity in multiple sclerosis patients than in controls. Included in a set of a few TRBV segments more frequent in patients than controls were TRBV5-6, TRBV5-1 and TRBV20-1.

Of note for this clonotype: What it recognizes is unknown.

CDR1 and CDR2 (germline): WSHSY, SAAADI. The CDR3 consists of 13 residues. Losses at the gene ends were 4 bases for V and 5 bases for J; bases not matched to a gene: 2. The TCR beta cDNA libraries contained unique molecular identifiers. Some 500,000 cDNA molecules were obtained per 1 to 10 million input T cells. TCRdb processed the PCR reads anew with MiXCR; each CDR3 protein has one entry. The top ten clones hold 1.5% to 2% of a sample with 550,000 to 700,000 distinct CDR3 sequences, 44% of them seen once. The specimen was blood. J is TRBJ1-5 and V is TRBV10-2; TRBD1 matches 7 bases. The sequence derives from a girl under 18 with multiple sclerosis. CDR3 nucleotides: TGCGCCAGCAGTGCCCAGGGGGATCAGCCCCAGCATTTT. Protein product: CASSAQGDQPQHF.